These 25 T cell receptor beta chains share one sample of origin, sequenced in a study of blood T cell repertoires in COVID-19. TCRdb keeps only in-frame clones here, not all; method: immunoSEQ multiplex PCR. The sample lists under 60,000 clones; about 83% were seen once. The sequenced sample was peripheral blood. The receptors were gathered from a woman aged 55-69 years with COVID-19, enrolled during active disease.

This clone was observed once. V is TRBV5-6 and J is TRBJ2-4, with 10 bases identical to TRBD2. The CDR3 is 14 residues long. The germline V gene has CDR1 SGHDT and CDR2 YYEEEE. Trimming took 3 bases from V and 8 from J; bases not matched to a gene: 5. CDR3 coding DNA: TGTGCCAGCAGCTACGGACTAGCGGTTTACATTCAGTACTTC. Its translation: CASSYGLAVYIQYF.

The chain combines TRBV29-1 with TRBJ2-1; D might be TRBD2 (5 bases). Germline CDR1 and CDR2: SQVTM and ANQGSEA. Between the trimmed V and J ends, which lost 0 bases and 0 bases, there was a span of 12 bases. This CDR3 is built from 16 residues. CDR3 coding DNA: TGCAGCGTTGAAGATGCGGGTAGCTTCTCCTACAATGAGCAGTTCTTC. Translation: CSVEDAGSFSYNEQFF.

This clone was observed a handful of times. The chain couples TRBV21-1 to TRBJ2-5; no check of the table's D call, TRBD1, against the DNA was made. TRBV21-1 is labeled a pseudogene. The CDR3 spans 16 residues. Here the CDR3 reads CASRNFREGGQETQYF. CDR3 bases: TGTGCCAGCAGAAACTTCAGGGAAGGGGGCCAAGAGACCCAGTACTTC.

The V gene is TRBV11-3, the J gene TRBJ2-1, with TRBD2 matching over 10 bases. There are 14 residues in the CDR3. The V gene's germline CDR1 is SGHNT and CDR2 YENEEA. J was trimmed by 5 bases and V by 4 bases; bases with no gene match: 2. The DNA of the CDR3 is TGTGCCAGCAGCTCTGGACTAGCGGACAATGAGCAGTTCTTC. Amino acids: CASSSGLADNEQFF.

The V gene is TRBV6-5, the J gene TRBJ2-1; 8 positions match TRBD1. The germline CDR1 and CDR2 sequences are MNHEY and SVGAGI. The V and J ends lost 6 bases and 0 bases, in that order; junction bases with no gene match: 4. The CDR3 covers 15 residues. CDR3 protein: CASRRQGSSYNEQFF. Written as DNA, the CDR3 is TGTGCCAGCAGGAGACAGGGGAGCTCCTACAATGAGCAGTTCTTC.

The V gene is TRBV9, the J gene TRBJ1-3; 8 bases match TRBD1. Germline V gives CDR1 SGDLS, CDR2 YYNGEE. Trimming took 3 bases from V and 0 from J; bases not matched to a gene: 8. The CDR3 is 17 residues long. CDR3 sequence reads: CASSASGGPISGNTIYF. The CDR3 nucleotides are TGTGCCAGCAGCGCTTCAGGGGGCCCAATCTCTGGAAACACCATATATTTT.

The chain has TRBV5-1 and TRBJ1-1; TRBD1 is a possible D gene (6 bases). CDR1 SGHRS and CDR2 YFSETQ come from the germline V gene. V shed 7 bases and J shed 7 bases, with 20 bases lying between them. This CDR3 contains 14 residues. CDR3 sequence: CASRREQGSGEAFF. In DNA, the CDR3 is TGCGCCAGCCGCAGAGAACAGGGATCAGGTGAAGCTTTCTTT.

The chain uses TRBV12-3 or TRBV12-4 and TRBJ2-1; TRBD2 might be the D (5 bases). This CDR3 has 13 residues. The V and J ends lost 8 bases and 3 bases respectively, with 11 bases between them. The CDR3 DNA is TGTGCCAGCCGCATTGCGGGCTACAATGAGCAGTTCTTC. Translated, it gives CASRIAGYNEQFF.

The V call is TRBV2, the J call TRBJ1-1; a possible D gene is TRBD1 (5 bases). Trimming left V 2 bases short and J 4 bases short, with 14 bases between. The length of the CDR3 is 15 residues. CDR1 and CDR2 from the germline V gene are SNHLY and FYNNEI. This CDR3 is CASSELRQRITEAFF. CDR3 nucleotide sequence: TGTGCCAGCAGTGAACTAAGACAGAGGATCACTGAAGCTTTCTTT. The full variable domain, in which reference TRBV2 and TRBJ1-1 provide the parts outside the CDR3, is EPEVTQTPSHQVTQMGQEVILRCVPISNHLYFYWYRQILGQKVEFLVSFYNNEISEKSEIFDDQFSVERPDGSNFTLKIRSTKLEDSAMYFCASSELRQRITEAFFGQGTRLTVV.

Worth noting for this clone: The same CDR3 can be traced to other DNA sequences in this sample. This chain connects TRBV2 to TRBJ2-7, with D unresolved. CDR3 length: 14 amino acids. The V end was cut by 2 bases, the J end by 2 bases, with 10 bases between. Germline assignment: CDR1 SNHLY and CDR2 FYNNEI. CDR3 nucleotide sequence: TGTGCCAGCAGTGAATTCGTCTCTCCCTACGAGCAGTACTTC. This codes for CASSEFVSPYEQYF.

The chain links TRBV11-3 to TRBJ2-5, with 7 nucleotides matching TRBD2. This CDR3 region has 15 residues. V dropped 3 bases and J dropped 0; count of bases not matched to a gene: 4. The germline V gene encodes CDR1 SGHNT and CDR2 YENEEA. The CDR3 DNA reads TGTGCCAGCAGCTTTGGGGGGGGGAACCAAGAGACCCAGTACTTC. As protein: CASSFGGGNQETQYF.

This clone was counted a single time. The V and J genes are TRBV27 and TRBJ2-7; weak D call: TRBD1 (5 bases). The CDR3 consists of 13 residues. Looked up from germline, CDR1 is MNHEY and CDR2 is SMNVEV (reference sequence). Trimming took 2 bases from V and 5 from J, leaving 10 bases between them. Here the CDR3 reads CASSLVGHDEQYF. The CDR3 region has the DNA TGTGCCAGCAGTTTAGTCGGACATGACGAGCAGTACTTC.

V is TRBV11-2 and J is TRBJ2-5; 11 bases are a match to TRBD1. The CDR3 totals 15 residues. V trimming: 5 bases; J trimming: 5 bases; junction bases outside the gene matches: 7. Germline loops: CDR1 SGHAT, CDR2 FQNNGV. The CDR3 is CASSPGTGGSETQYF. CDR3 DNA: TGTGCCAGCAGCCCCGGGACAGGGGGGTCGGAGACCCAGTACTTC.

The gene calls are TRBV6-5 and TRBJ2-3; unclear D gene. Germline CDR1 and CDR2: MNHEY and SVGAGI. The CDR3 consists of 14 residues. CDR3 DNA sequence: TGTGGGGTGGGCTCCTTAGGTAGCACAGATACGCAGTATTTT. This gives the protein CGVGSLGSTDTQYF.

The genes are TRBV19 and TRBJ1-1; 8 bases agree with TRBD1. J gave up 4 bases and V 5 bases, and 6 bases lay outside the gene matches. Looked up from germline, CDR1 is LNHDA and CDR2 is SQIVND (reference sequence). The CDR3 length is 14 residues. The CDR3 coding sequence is TGTGCCAGTAGTGCGCAGGGGGCCACCACTGAAGCTTTCTTT. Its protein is CASSAQGATTEAFF.

The CDR3 region is CASSLDGGGDTEAFF. CDR3 coding DNA: TGCGCCAGCAGCTTGGACGGTGGGGGGGACACTGAAGCTTTCTTT. This chain uses TRBV5-1 with TRBJ1-1; D is perhaps TRBD1 (5 bases). Germline assignment: CDR1 SGHRS and CDR2 YFSETQ. Deletions cut 0 bases from V and 3 bases from J, with 12 bases between. The CDR3 covers 15 residues. The full variable domain, its missing parts supplied by reference TRBV5-1 and TRBJ1-1, is KAGVTQTPRYLIKTRGQQVTLSCSPISGHRSVSWYQQTPGQGLQFLFEYFSETQRNKGNFPGRFSGRQFSNSRSEMNVSTLELGDSALYLCASSLDGGGDTEAFFGQGTRLTVV.

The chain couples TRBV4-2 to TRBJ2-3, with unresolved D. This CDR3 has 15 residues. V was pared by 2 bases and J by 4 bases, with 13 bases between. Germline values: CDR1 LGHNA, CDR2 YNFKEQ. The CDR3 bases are TGTGCCAGCAGCCAAACGGCCTCCAGGTCAGATACGCAGTATTTT. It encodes CASSQTASRSDTQYF.

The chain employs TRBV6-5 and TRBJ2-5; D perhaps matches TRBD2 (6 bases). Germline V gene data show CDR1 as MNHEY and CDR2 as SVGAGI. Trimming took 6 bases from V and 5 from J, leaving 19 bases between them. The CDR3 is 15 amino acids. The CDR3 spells CASSGTWGVLETQYF. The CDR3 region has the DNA TGTGCCAGCAGCGGTACGTGGGGGGTTCTGGAGACCCAGTACTTC.

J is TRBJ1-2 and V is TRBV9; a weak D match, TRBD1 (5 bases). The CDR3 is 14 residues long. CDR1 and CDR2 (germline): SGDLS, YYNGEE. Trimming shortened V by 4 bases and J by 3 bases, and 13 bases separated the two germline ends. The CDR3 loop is CASSPQGSDYGYTF. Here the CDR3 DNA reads TGTGCCAGCAGCCCTCAGGGATCAGACTATGGCTACACCTTC.

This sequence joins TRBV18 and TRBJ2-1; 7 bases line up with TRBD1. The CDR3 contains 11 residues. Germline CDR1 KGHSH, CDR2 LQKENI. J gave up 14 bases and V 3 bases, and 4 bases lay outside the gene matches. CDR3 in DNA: TGTGCCAGCTCACCGGCTGACAGGGAGTTCTTC. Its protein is CASSPADREFF.

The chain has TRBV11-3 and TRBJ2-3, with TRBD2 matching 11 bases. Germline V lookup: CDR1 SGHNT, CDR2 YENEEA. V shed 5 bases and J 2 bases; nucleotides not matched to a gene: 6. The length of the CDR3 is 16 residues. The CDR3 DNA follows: TGTGCCAGCAGCCCACGACTAGCGGGGTCCACAGATACGCAGTATTTT. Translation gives CASSPRLAGSTDTQYF.

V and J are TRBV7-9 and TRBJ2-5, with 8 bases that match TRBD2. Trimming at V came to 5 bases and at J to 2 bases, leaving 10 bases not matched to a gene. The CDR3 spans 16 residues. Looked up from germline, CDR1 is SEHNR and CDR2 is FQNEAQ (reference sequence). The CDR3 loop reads CASSPTPLAGQETQYF. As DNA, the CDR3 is TGTGCCAGCAGCCCGACGCCCTTAGCGGGGCAAGAGACCCAGTACTTC.

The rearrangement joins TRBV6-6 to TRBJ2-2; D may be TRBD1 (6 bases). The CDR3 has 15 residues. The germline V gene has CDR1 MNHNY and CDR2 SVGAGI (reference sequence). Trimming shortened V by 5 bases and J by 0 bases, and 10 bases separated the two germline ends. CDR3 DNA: TGTGCCAGCAGTCCACAGGGCCCGAACACCGGGGAGCTGTTTTTT. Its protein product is CASSPQGPNTGELFF.

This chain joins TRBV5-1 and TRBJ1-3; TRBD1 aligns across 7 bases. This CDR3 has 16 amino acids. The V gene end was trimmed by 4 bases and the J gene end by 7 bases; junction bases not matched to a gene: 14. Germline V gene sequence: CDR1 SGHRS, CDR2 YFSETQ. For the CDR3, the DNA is TGCGCCAGCAGCCCCATAGGGGGCGAACCCGGGAACACCATATATTTT. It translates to CASSPIGGEPGNTIYF.

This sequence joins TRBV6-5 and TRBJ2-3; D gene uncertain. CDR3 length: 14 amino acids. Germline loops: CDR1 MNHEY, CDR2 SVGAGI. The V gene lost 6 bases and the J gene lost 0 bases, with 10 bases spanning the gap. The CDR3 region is CASRPQASTDTQYF. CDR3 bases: TGTGCCAGCAGACCCCAAGCGAGCACAGATACGCAGTATTTT.